Below, 3 T cell receptor beta chains from the same sample are listed, as sequenced in a study of patients and donors after allogeneic stem cell transplantation. TCRdb reanalysed the RT-PCR reads using MiXCR and keeps one entry per CDR3 protein. The table includes 390,000 or so distinct CDR3 sequences, 16% detected once. Source material: blood, either unsorted or a sorted T cell fraction (not recorded which). The receptors were sampled from a human donor who was either an allogeneic HSCT recipient or a stem cell or donor lymphocyte infusion donor (not recorded which). It is not recorded whose cells these are; they may come from a transplant donor.

The chain couples TRBV18 to TRBJ1-2, with 9 bases lining up with TRBD1. With V trimmed by 3 bases and J by 5 bases, 7 bases remained unmatched. CDR3 length: 15 residues. Germline values: CDR1 KGHSH, CDR2 LQKENI. The CDR3 sequence is CASSPKQGAEYGYTF. The CDR3 DNA follows: TGTGCCAGCTCACCTAAACAGGGGGCTGAGTATGGCTACACCTTC.

This chain connects TRBV9 to TRBJ1-6; D uncertain. This CDR3 has 16 residues. Trimming cost V 3 bases and J 0 bases, with 10 bases left between them. Germline V gene sequence: CDR1 SGDLS, CDR2 YYNGEE. The CDR3 coding sequence is TGTGCCAGCAGCGACGTGTCAAGCTCCTATAATTCACCCCTCCACTTT. It yields the protein CASSDVSSSYNSPLHF.

V is TRBV6-5 and J is TRBJ2-3, with a weak D call TRBD1 (5 bases). The CDR3 runs to 16 residues. Germline CDR1 reads MNHEY; CDR2 reads SVGAGI. Trimming removed 0 bases at V and 2 bases at J, with 12 bases between. CDR3 bases: TGTGCCAGCAGTTACTCGGGCAGGGTCAACACAGATACGCAGTATTTT. Its translation is CASSYSGRVNTDTQYF.